This entry lists 14 T cell receptor beta chains sequenced from one sample in a study of identical twins. Via MiXCR, TCRdb re-called the 5' RACE reads, giving one row per CDR3 protein. The table has a few hundred thousand distinct CDR3 sequences, nearly 10% seen once. These data also featured in a second study, about yellow fever vaccine responses in identical twins.

Sequenced sample: PBMCs. The source is a woman between 18 and 30 years old in good health.

The V and J genes are TRBV4-3 and TRBJ2-7; TRBD1 is a possible D gene (5 bases). V was pared by 1 base and J by 5 bases, with 12 bases between. From germline, CDR1 is LGHNA and CDR2 YSLEER. This CDR3 has 14 residues. CDR3 sequence (DNA): TGCGCCAGCAGCCAAGGTTCAGGGCAACACGAGCAGTACTTC. This codes for CASSQGSGQHEQYF.

V and J are TRBV12-5 and TRBJ2-5, with D perhaps matching TRBD1 (6 bases). Trimming removed 3 bases at V and 2 bases at J, with 7 bases between. From germline, CDR1 is LGHNT and CDR2 FRNRAP. The CDR3 consists of 13 residues. CDR3 sequence reads: CASGFGQQETQYF. CDR3 in DNA: TGTGCTAGTGGTTTCGGACAGCAAGAGACCCAGTACTTC.

The rearrangement uses TRBV20-1 and TRBJ1-2, with D hard to call. This CDR3 contains 11 residues. V was cut by 7 bases and J by 5 bases, with 11 bases left in between. The V gene's germline CDR1 is DFQATT and CDR2 SNEGSKA (reference sequence). The CDR3 DNA reads as TGCAGTGTAACACGGGATTATGGCTACACCTTC. This encodes CSVTRDYGYTF.

This chain joins TRBV5-4 and TRBJ2-2, with 9 positions matching TRBD1. Losses at the gene ends were 3 bases for V and 3 bases for J; bases not matched to a gene: 3. This CDR3 region has 15 residues. Germline CDR1 SGHNT, CDR2 YYREEE (reference sequence). For the CDR3, the DNA is TGTGCCAGCAGCTCGGGGACAGGGCACACCGGGGAGCTGTTTTTT. Protein: CASSSGTGHTGELFF.

This clonotype was seen more than once but under ten times. The chain employs TRBV20-1 and TRBJ2-7, with D perhaps matching TRBD1 or TRBD2 (6 bases each). CDR1 and CDR2 (germline): DFQATT, SNEGSKA (reference sequence). This CDR3 has 13 amino acids. The CDR3 sequence is CSLAGGQPYEQYF. The CDR3 nucleotides are TGCAGCTTAGCCGGGGGACAACCCTACGAGCAGTACTTC.

The chain has TRBV12-3 or TRBV12-4 and TRBJ1-5; no clear D gene. V lost 1 base and J lost 5, with 12 bases in between. This CDR3 comprises 15 residues. CDR3 in amino acids: CASSLGGGMDQPQHF. CDR3 sequence (DNA): TGTGCCAGCAGTTTAGGAGGCGGAATGGATCAGCCCCAGCATTTT.

This clonotype was counted a single time. A junction end diverges from the germline sequence, so it may reflect a read error. The J gene is TRBJ2-2, the V gene TRBV12-3 or TRBV12-4; 13 bases fit TRBD2. The CDR3 spans 18 residues. CDR3 in DNA: TGTGCCAGCTGTTTGAATCGAGGACTAGCGGGGGCCGCCGGGGAGCTGTTTTTT. As protein: CASCLNRGLAGAAGELFF.

This CDR3 is CASSSQRTATDTQYF. CDR3 coding DNA: TGTGCCAGCAGTTCCCAACGGACGGCCACAGATACGCAGTATTTT. The V call is TRBV6-2 or TRBV6-3, the J call TRBJ2-3; D remains ambiguous. Germline assignment: CDR1 MNHEY and CDR2 SVGEGT. The germline V and J ends were trimmed by 4 bases and 2 bases, with 13 bases remaining between them. The CDR3 totals 15 residues.

Many counts were recorded for this clonotype. This chain joins TRBV6-2 or TRBV6-3 and TRBJ2-7; TRBD1 matches at 9 bases. V lost 9 bases, J lost 6 bases, and 24 bases stayed unmatched. The CDR3 loop spans 18 amino acids. Germline loops: CDR1 MNHEY, CDR2 SVGEGT. DNA of the CDR3: TGTGCCAGTCCCAACCCGGGACAGGGTAATGTCATACCCTTCGAGCAGTACTTC. Amino acids: CASPNPGQGNVIPFEQYF.

The sample holds a few counts of this clonotype. This rearrangement joins TRBV12-3 or TRBV12-4 to TRBJ2-4, with D perhaps TRBD2 (6 bases). Trimming shortened V by 3 bases and J by 3 bases, and 12 bases separated the two germline ends. The length of the CDR3 is 15 residues. CDR3 nucleotide sequence: TGTGCCAGCAGTTTTTGGGAGGTGGACAAAAACATTCAGTACTTC. Its protein product is CASSFWEVDKNIQYF.

This clonotype was observed many times. This chain links TRBV20-1 with TRBJ2-7; perhaps TRBD2 as D (5 bases). Germline V gene data show CDR1 as DFQATT and CDR2 as SNEGSKA (reference sequence). This CDR3 has 13 amino acids. With 3 bases removed from V and 2 bases from J, the gap between germline ends came to 11 bases. CDR3 coding DNA: TGCAGTGCTAGGTCCCGGGAACCCTACGAGCAGTACTTC. It codes for CSARSREPYEQYF.

This clonotype was seen many times. V gene TRBV9 combines with J gene TRBJ2-3; 8 bases match TRBD2. Germline CDR1 reads SGDLS; CDR2 reads YYNGEE. With 0 bases clipped from V and 2 bases from J, the junction kept 5 bases outside the gene matches. The CDR3 spans 16 residues. CDR3 sequence reads: CASSVGQLAVTDTQYF. CDR3 bases: TGTGCCAGCAGCGTAGGTCAACTAGCGGTCACAGATACGCAGTATTTT.

In this sample, this clonotype turned up a few times. The V call is TRBV20-1, the J call TRBJ2-1; D gene ambiguous. The CDR3 runs 15 residues. Germline V gives CDR1 DFQATT, CDR2 SNEGSKA (reference sequence). The ends were cut back, 3 bases at V and 0 bases at J, with 12 bases in the middle. The CDR3 DNA reads TGCAGTGCTAGTGATGGGATAAGCTCCTACAATGAGCAGTTCTTC. Residues: CSASDGISSYNEQFF.

The chain uses TRBV5-1 and TRBJ1-1; tentative D call: TRBD1 (6 bases). The CDR3 is made up of 15 amino acids. In germline, CDR1 is SGHRS, CDR2 YFSETQ. Trimming left V 0 bases short and J 7 bases short, with 16 bases between. The DNA of the CDR3 is TGCGCCAGCAGCTTGGAGGCGGGGGGCTCGGTTGAAGCTTTCTTT. This sequence encodes CASSLEAGGSVEAFF.